Sequencing of this T cell receptor beta chain was carried out in a study of shared clonotypes between healthy human individuals. Study background: Donors, aged 18 to 49, were two women and a few men.

Overall study results and limits: Rarefaction demonstrated incomplete sorted-subset sequencing despite large depth. Roughly 4.6% of naive CD4 clonotypes were common to a handful of donors. With few donors, the genetic and exposure-history diversity represented was limited.

Positive CCR7 selection of CD45RO-negative cells yielded the naive CD8 cells, and terminally differentiated effector memory CD45RA+ cells were excluded. This clone has more than one count but fewer than ten. No antigen is known for it. CDR1 is ENHRY, CDR2 SYGVKD, per germline. V was shortened by 3 bases and J by 4 bases, with 13 bases between the two germline ends. The CDR3 totals 14 residues. Only in-frame clones appear in the TCRdb table, and some are missing; sequencing was by immunoSEQ multiplex PCR. There are about 2.1 million clones in the sample; 80% to 95% occur only once, and over 1.5% lies in the top ten.

The sample taken for sequencing was naive CD8+ T cells from PBMCs. The V call is TRBV10-3, the J call TRBJ2-7, with no clear D. The sequence was collected from a man aged 18 to 29 in good health. Some clones in this sample may be carry-over from other donors' samples. CDR3 sequence: CAISEGEGSYEQYF. In DNA, the CDR3 is TGTGCCATCAGTGAAGGCGAAGGAAGTTACGAGCAGTACTTC.